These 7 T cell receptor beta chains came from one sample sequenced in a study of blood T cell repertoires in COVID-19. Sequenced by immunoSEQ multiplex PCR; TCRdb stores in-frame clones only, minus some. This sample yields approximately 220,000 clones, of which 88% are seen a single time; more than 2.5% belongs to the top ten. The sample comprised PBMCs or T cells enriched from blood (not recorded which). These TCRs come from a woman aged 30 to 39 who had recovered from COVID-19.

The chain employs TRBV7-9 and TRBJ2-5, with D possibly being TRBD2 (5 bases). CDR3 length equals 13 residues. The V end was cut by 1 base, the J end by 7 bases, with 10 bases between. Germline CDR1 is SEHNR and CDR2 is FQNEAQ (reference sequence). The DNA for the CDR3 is TGTGCCAGCAGCTTAGTACACGCGGGGACCCAGTACTTC. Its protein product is CASSLVHAGTQYF.

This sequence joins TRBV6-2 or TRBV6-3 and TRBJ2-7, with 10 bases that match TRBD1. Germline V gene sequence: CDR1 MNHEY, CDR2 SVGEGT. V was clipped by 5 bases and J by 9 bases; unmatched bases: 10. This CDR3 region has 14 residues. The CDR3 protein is CASSTPDRGEWQYF. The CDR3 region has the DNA TGTGCCAGCAGTACCCCGGACAGGGGGGAATGGCAGTACTTC.

CDR3 DNA sequence: TGTGCCATCAGTGAGAGGGCAGGGGAATACACCGGGGAGCTGTTTTTT. Protein: CAISERAGEYTGELFF. The genes are TRBV10-3 and TRBJ2-2; weak D call: TRBD1 (6 bases). The CDR3 runs 16 residues. V dropped 2 bases and J dropped 3 bases, with 13 bases sitting between them. The germline CDR1 and CDR2 sequences are ENHRY and SYGVKD.

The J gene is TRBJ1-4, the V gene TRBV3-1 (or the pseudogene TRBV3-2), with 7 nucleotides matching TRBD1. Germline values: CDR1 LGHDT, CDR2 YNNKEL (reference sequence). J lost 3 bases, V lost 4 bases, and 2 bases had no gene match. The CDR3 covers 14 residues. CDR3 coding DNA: TGTGCCAGCAGCCGGGACAGCCCTAATGAAAAACTGTTTTTT. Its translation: CASSRDSPNEKLFF.

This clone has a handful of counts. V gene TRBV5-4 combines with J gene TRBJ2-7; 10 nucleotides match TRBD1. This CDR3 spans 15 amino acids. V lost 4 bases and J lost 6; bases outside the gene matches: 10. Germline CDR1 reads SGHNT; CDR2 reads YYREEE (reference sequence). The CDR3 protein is CASSPAGTGVGEQYF. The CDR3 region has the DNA TGTGCCAGCAGCCCCGCCGGGACAGGGGTCGGCGAGCAGTACTTC.

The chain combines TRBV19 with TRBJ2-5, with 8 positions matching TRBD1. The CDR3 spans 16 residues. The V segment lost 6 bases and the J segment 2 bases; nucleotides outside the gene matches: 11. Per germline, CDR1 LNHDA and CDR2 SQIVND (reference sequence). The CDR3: CASSGLRGLGQETQYF. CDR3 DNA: TGTGCCAGTAGCGGACTCAGGGGGCTCGGTCAAGAGACCCAGTACTTC.

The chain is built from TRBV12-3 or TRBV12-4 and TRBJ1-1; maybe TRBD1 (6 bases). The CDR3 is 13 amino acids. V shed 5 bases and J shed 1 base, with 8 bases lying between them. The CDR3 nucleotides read TGTGCCAGCAGTCGGGACAAGAACACTGAAGCTTTCTTT. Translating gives CASSRDKNTEAFF.